The 31 T cell receptor beta chains below come from one sample, sequenced in a study of CD8 T cells in ankylosing spondylitis. MiXCR, run by TCRdb on the 5' RACE reads, gives a single entry per CDR3 protein. Of approximately 140,000 distinct CDR3 sequences in the sample, 40% to 50% were seen once. The specimen sequenced was synovial fluid, either unsorted or a sorted T cell fraction (not recorded which). Receptor source: a male donor with ankylosing spondylitis.

J is TRBJ2-3 and V is TRBV4-3; D not certain. This CDR3 comprises 18 residues. V was cut by 5 bases and J by 2 bases, with 23 bases left in between. Germline assignment: CDR1 LGHNA and CDR2 YSLEER. This chain's CDR3 is CASSAVSSSAGSTDTQYF. The CDR3 DNA sequence: TGCGCCAGCAGCGCCGTGTCTTCTAGTGCTGGGTCCACAGATACGCAGTATTTT.

The gene calls are TRBV25-1 and TRBJ1-3; D is undetermined. V was trimmed by 5 bases and J by 2 bases, leaving 7 bases between them. Germline V gene sequence: CDR1 MGHDK, CDR2 SYGVNS. The CDR3 is 13 amino acids. The CDR3 protein is CASSSIPGNTIYF. The CDR3 nucleotides read TGTGCCAGCAGTTCTATACCTGGAAACACCATATATTTT.

This chain connects TRBV7-4 to TRBJ1-1; D remains ambiguous. The germline V and J ends were trimmed by 1 base and 4 bases, with 10 bases remaining between them. The CDR3 contains 14 residues. Per the germline V gene, CDR1 is SGHVT and CDR2 is SQSDAQ. In DNA form, the CDR3 reads TGTGCCAGCAGCTTAGGGGATGGTGGCACTGAAGCTTTCTTT. Encoded protein: CASSLGDGGTEAFF. The full variable domain, with the rest looked up from reference TRBV7-4 and TRBJ1-1, is GAGVSQSPRYKVAKRGRDVALRCDSISGHVTLYWYRQTLGQGSEVLTYSQSDAQRDKSGRPSGRFSAERPERSVSTLKIQRTEQGDSAVYLCASSLGDGGTEAFFGQGTRLTVV.

The V call is TRBV30, the J call TRBJ2-2; D is unresolved. CDR1 GTSNPN and CDR2 SVGIG come from the germline V gene (reference sequence). The V end lost 0 bases, the J end lost 6 bases, and 5 bases lay between the germline ends. The CDR3 has 12 residues. For the CDR3, the DNA is TGTGCCTGGAGTGTATCTTCCGGGGAGCTGTTTTTT. Its protein product is CAWSVSSGELFF.

Here the CDR3 DNA reads TGTGCCACAGAGACAGCTAGATACAATGAGCAGTTCTTC. Translating it yields CATETARYNEQFF. The chain employs TRBV6-6 and TRBJ2-1; TRBD1 is a possible D gene (5 bases). CDR1 and CDR2 from the germline V gene are MNHNY and SVGAGI (reference sequence). The V end was cut by 10 bases, the J end by 4 bases, with 14 bases between. The CDR3 is made up of 13 amino acids.

This clonotype was detected a few times. The rearrangement links TRBV28 to TRBJ2-3; D is unclear. The V and J ends lost 6 bases and 2 bases respectively, with 12 bases between them. Germline V gene lookup returns CDR1 MDHEN and CDR2 SYDVKM. This CDR3 is 14 amino acids long. Written as DNA, the CDR3 is TGTGCCAGCAGCTCTCCGGGCCTCACAGATACGCAGTATTTT. Translated, it gives CASSSPGLTDTQYF.

This clonotype has only a few counts. The chain employs TRBV28 and TRBJ2-1; either TRBD1 or TRBD2 may supply D (5 bases each). Germline V gives CDR1 MDHEN, CDR2 SYDVKM. CDR3 length: 15 amino acids. The V gene lost 2 bases and the J gene lost 0 bases, with 8 bases spanning the gap. The CDR3 sequence is CASSLEGHSYNEQFF. The CDR3 DNA sequence: TGTGCCAGCAGTTTAGAGGGGCACTCCTACAATGAGCAGTTCTTC.

The gene calls are TRBV7-9 and TRBJ1-2, with D tentatively TRBD1 (6 bases). Germline values: CDR1 SEHNR, CDR2 FQNEAQ (reference sequence). Trimming took 1 base from V and 8 from J, leaving 17 bases between them. The CDR3 is 15 amino acids. CDR3 protein: CASSLGARGIRGYTF. The CDR3 region has the DNA TGTGCCAGCAGCTTAGGGGCCAGGGGAATACGAGGCTACACCTTC.

This sequence joins TRBV18 and TRBJ2-7, with 8 bases matching TRBD2. The CDR3 sequence is 19 residues long. Per germline, CDR1 KGHSH and CDR2 LQKENI. Trimming removed 1 base from V and 3 bases from J; junction bases left unmatched: 17. CDR3 protein: CASSPLRPSGSTHLYEQYF. The CDR3 coding sequence is TGTGCCAGCTCACCACTGAGGCCAAGCGGGAGCACTCATCTCTACGAGCAGTACTTC.

The chain recombines TRBV24-1 with TRBJ1-2; possible D gene TRBD1, 6 bases. The V end lost 4 bases, the J end lost 8 bases, and 13 bases lay between the germline ends. The germline CDR1 and CDR2 sequences are KGHDR and SFDVKD. There are 13 residues in the CDR3. The CDR3 region is CATSESTGRGYTF. The CDR3 coding sequence is TGTGCCACCAGTGAATCCACAGGGAGGGGCTACACCTTC.

The table lists this clonotype with a few counts. The gene calls are TRBV7-2 and TRBJ2-3, with 14 bases fitting TRBD2. CDR3 length: 19 amino acids. Germline CDR1 and CDR2: SGHTA and FQGNSA. Trimming at V came to 1 base and at J to 5 bases, leaving 11 bases not matched to a gene. The CDR3: CASSLGPLGLAGVGDTQYF. The CDR3 DNA reads as TGTGCCAGCAGCTTAGGGCCCTTGGGACTAGCGGGAGTCGGAGATACGCAGTATTTT.

The chain recombines TRBV10-2 with TRBJ1-1; no clear D. V gave up 1 base and J gave up 3 bases, with 6 bases separating them. Germline V gives CDR1 WSHSY, CDR2 SAAADI. The CDR3 runs 13 residues. This CDR3 reads CASSELGHTEAFF. The DNA of the CDR3 is TGCGCCAGCAGTGAGTTGGGCCACACTGAAGCTTTCTTT.

The sample holds a few counts of this clonotype. The rearrangement uses TRBV3-1 and TRBJ1-4; TRBD1 agrees at 7 bases. This CDR3 region has 15 residues. Losses at the gene ends were 3 bases for V and 5 bases for J; bases not matched to a gene: 6. Germline V lookup: CDR1 LGHDT, CDR2 YNNKEL (reference sequence). The CDR3 region has the DNA TGTGCCAGCAGCCAGGTGGGACAGCAAAATGAAAAACTGTTTTTT. Protein product: CASSQVGQQNEKLFF.

This rearrangement joins TRBV12-3 or TRBV12-4 to TRBJ2-2, with D perhaps matching TRBD1 or TRBD2 (5 bases each). V was shortened by 7 bases and J by 5 bases, with 17 bases between the two germline ends. The CDR3 contains 15 residues. CDR3 DNA: TGTGCCAGCACCCTCGGGAAGGGGCGAACCGGGGAGCTGTTTTTT. Amino acids: CASTLGKGRTGELFF.

The chain is built from TRBV10-3 and TRBJ1-6; no clear D. The CDR3 has 17 residues. Germline V gene data show CDR1 as ENHRY and CDR2 as SYGVKD. V lost 10 bases and J 0 bases, leaving 19 bases between the germline ends. CDR3 amino acids: CATRIWAASSYNSPLHF. The CDR3 region has the DNA TGTGCCACTAGAATCTGGGCAGCCAGCTCCTATAATTCACCCCTCCACTTT.

This clonotype came up a few times. V is TRBV5-6 and J is TRBJ1-5; D not certain. Germline V CDR1 and CDR2: SGHDT, YYEEEE. V was trimmed by 0 bases and J by 2 bases, leaving 6 bases between them. This CDR3 is built from 14 residues. The CDR3 protein is CASSLVGGNQPQHF. CDR3 in DNA: TGTGCCAGCAGCTTGGTTGGCGGCAATCAGCCCCAGCATTTT.

This clonotype appeared a few times. The rearrangement links TRBV29-1 to TRBJ2-2; 8 bases align to TRBD1. Germline V gene data show CDR1 as SQVTM and CDR2 as ANQGSEA. There are 14 residues in the CDR3. V dropped 5 bases and J dropped 3; count of bases not matched to a gene: 5. In DNA form, the CDR3 reads TGCAGCGTTCGAACAGGGGGACACACCGGGGAGCTGTTTTTT. It specifies CSVRTGGHTGELFF.

This clonotype appeared many times. The chain carries TRBV12-3 or TRBV12-4 and TRBJ2-6; the D gene could be TRBD1 or TRBD2 (5 bases each). V was trimmed by 2 bases and J by 0 bases, leaving 17 bases between them. The CDR3 is 19 amino acids. This CDR3 reads CASSLWWDPVVSGANVLTF. The CDR3 coding sequence is TGTGCCAGCAGTTTATGGTGGGACCCGGTAGTCTCTGGGGCCAACGTCCTGACTTTC.

The V gene is TRBV20-1, the J gene TRBJ1-2; D is ambiguous. V shed 0 bases and J shed 6 bases, with 8 bases lying between them. Looked up from germline, CDR1 is DFQATT and CDR2 is SNEGSKA (reference sequence). This CDR3 has 12 residues. CDR3 residues: CSARDWVNGYTF. CDR3 DNA: TGCAGTGCTAGAGATTGGGTGAATGGCTACACCTTC.

The V gene is TRBV29-1, the J gene TRBJ1-2; D is possibly TRBD1 (5 bases). Trimming took 1 base from V and 8 from J, leaving 17 bases between them. This CDR3 comprises 14 residues. Germline loops: CDR1 SQVTM, CDR2 ANQGSEA. The CDR3 DNA is TGCAGCGTTGAAGTGTGGCAGGGAACCCACGGCTACACCTTC. The encoded protein is CSVEVWQGTHGYTF.

V gene TRBV7-9 combines with J gene TRBJ2-5; 8 bases agree with TRBD2. This CDR3 region has 16 residues. Germline-derived CDR1 and CDR2 are SEHNR and FQNEAQ (reference sequence). V trimming: 4 bases; J trimming: 1 base; junction bases outside the gene matches: 8. The CDR3 bases are TGTGCCAGCAGCTATACTAGCGGAACCTTCCAAGAGACCCAGTACTTC. This sequence encodes CASSYTSGTFQETQYF.

This clonotype has just a few counts. The junction differs from germline at one of its ends, possibly a read error. The gene calls are TRBV7-7 and TRBJ2-1; no clear D gene. The CDR3 consists of 15 residues. Germline values: CDR1 SSHAT, CDR2 FNYEAQ (reference sequence). The DNA for the CDR3 is TGTGCTAGCAGCCCTTTTCCGAGATCGGGCAATGAGCAGTTCTTC. This sequence encodes CASSPFPRSGNEQFF.

The CDR3 here is CASSWGPYIPDTQYF. CDR3 coding DNA: TGTGCCAGCAGCTGGGGACCATACATTCCAGATACGCAGTATTTT. The genes are TRBV5-6 and TRBJ2-3; either TRBD1 or TRBD2 may supply D (5 bases each). From germline, CDR1 is SGHDT and CDR2 YYEEEE. V lost 3 bases and J 4 bases, leaving 15 bases between the germline ends. This CDR3 is 15 amino acids long.

A few counts support this clonotype. This chain links TRBV7-8 with TRBJ2-2; a possible D gene is TRBD1 (5 bases). This CDR3 comprises 14 residues. CDR1 and CDR2 from the germline V gene are SGHVS and FQNEAQ. V lost 1 base, J lost 4 bases, and 7 bases lay in between. The CDR3 sequence: CASSLGGITGELFF. CDR3 nucleotide sequence: TGTGCCAGCAGCTTAGGGGGCATCACCGGGGAGCTGTTTTTT.

This chain uses TRBV3-1 with TRBJ1-2; the D gene is possibly TRBD1 (5 bases). The CDR3 has 17 amino acids. V was shortened by 2 bases and J by 7 bases, with 23 bases between the two germline ends. In germline, CDR1 is LGHDT, CDR2 YNNKEL (reference sequence). The CDR3 sequence is CASSQTGALDSRGGYTF. The CDR3 coding sequence is TGTGCCAGCAGCCAAACTGGGGCCTTAGACTCACGGGGTGGCTACACCTTC.

In this sample, this clonotype turned up many times. This chain connects TRBV6-2 or TRBV6-3 to TRBJ2-7, with D unclear. The germline V gene encodes CDR1 MNHEY and CDR2 SVGEGT. This CDR3 spans 11 amino acids. Trimming removed 4 bases from V and 0 bases from J, with 1 base in between. CDR3 in amino acids: CASSFSYEQYF. CDR3 nucleotides: TGTGCCAGCAGTTTCTCCTACGAGCAGTACTTC.

The chain links TRBV11-2 to TRBJ2-3; D gene uncertain. Germline lookup yields CDR1 SGHAT and CDR2 FQNNGV. V lost 3 bases, J lost 4 bases, and 14 bases lay in between. The CDR3 consists of 15 residues. The CDR3 is CASSFWVKTSDTQYF. CDR3 DNA: TGTGCCAGCAGCTTCTGGGTGAAGACTTCAGATACGCAGTATTTT.

The rearrangement uses TRBV3-1 and TRBJ2-7; TRBD2 matches 10 bases. The germline V gene has CDR1 LGHDT and CDR2 YNNKEL (reference sequence). This CDR3 is 15 amino acids long. V lost 3 bases to trimming and J lost 5 bases; unmatched junction nucleotides: 7. CDR3 region: CASSQVGLAVHEQYF. CDR3 DNA: TGTGCCAGCAGCCAGGTTGGACTAGCGGTCCACGAGCAGTACTTC.

In its sample, this clonotype was seen a few times. The rearrangement uses TRBV20-1 and TRBJ2-7, with TRBD1 matching 8 bases. The germline V gene encodes CDR1 DFQATT and CDR2 SNEGSKA (reference sequence). The CDR3 is made up of 13 amino acids. Trimming removed 3 bases from V and 9 bases from J; junction bases left unmatched: 10. Here the CDR3 reads CSASSGQGFWQYF. In nucleotides, the CDR3 is TGCAGTGCTAGTTCAGGACAGGGTTTTTGGCAGTACTTC.

This clonotype was counted once. The chain carries TRBV18 and TRBJ2-1; D not certain. V lost 0 bases to trimming and J lost 2 bases, with 11 bases between them. CDR1 is KGHSH, CDR2 LQKENI, per germline. This CDR3 is 16 amino acids long. The CDR3: CASSPPSAFPYNEQFF. The CDR3 coding sequence is TGTGCCAGCTCACCACCGTCAGCCTTCCCCTACAATGAGCAGTTCTTC. Together with reference TRBV18 and TRBJ2-1, the CDR3 gives the full variable domain: NAGVMQNPRHLVRRRGQEARLRCSPMKGHSHVYWYRQLPEEGLKFMVYLQKENIIDESGMPKERFSAEFPKEGPSILRIQQVVRGDSAAYFCASSPPSAFPYNEQFFGPGTRLTVL.

This clonotype occurred many times. The gene calls are TRBV27 and TRBJ2-1; no firm D call. The V and J ends lost 6 bases and 0 bases respectively, with 9 bases between them. The CDR3 spans 14 residues. The V gene's germline CDR1 is MNHEY and CDR2 SMNVEV (reference sequence). The CDR3 sequence: CASSPFDSYNEQFF. The CDR3, as DNA: TGTGCCAGCAGCCCCTTTGACTCCTACAATGAGCAGTTCTTC.